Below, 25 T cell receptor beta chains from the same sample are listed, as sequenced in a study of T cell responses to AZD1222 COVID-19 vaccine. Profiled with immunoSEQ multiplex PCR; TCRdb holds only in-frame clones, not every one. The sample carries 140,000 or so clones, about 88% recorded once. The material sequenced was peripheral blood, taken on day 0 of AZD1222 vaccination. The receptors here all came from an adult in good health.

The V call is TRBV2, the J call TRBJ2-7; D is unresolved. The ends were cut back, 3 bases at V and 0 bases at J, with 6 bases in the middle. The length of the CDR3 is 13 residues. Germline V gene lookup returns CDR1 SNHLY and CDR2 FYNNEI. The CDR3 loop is CASSENSSYEQYF. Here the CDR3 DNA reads TGTGCCAGCAGTGAGAACAGCTCCTACGAGCAGTACTTC. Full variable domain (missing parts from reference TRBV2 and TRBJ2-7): EPEVTQTPSHQVTQMGQEVILRCVPISNHLYFYWYRQILGQKVEFLVSFYNNEISEKSEIFDDQFSVERPDGSNFTLKIRSTKLEDSAMYFCASSENSSYEQYFGPGTRLTVT.

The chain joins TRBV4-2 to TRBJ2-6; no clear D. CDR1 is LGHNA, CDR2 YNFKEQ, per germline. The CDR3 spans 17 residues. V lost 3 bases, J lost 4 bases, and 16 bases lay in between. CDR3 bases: TGTGCCAGCAGCCATACGGTGGTAGGATCCGGGGCCAACGTCCTGACTTTC. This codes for CASSHTVVGSGANVLTF.

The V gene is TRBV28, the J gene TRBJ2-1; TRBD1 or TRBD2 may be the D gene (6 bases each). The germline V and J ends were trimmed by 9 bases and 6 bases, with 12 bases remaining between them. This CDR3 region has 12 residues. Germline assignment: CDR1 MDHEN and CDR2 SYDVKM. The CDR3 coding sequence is TGTGCCAGTAGAGAGGGGGGCAATGAGCAGTTCTTC. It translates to CASREGGNEQFF.

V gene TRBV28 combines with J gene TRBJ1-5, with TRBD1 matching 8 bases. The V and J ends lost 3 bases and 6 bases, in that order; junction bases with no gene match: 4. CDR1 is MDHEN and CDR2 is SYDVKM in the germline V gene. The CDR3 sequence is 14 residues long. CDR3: CASSFRGRSQPQHF. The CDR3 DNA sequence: TGTGCCAGCAGTTTCAGGGGGCGTAGTCAGCCCCAGCATTTT.

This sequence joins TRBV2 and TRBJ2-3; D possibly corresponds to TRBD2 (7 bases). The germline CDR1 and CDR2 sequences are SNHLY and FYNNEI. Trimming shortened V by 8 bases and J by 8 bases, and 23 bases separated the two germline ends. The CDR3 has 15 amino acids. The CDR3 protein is CASWGREYVGGTQYF. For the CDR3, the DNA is TGTGCCAGCTGGGGGCGGGAGTATGTAGGAGGTACGCAGTATTTT.

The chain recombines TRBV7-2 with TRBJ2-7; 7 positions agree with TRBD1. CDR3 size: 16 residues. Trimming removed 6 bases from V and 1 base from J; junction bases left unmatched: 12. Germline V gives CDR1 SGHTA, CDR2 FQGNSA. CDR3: CASRASLRDSSYEQYF. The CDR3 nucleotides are TGTGCCAGCAGGGCATCCCTCCGGGACAGTTCCTACGAGCAGTACTTC.

CDR3 loop: CAWSASGRNSPLHF. The DNA of the CDR3 is TGTGCCTGGAGTGCCTCCGGGAGGAATTCACCCCTCCACTTT. The chain uses TRBV30 and TRBJ1-6; D uncertain. Per the germline V gene, CDR1 is GTSNPN and CDR2 is SVGIG (reference sequence). V gave up 1 base and J gave up 7 bases, with 11 bases separating them. The CDR3 runs to 14 residues. The whole variable domain, filled in from reference TRBV30 and TRBJ1-6, reads SQTIHQWPATLVQPVGSPLSLECTVEGTSNPNLYWYRQAAGRGLQLLFYSVGIGQISSEVPQNLSASRPQDRQFILSSKKLLLSDSGFYLCAWSASGRNSPLHFGNGTRLTVT.

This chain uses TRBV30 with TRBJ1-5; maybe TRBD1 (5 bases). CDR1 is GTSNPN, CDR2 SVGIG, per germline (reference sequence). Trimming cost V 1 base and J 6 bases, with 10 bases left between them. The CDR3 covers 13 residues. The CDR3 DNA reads TGTGCCTGGAGTGGGGGGGTAATTCAGCCCCAGCATTTT. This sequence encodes CAWSGGVIQPQHF.

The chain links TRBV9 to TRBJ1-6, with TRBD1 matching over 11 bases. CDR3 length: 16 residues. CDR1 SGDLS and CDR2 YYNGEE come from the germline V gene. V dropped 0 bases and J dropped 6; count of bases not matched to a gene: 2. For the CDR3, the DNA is TGTGCCAGCAGCGTAGAGGGGACAGGGGGTAATTCACCCCTCCACTTT. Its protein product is CASSVEGTGGNSPLHF.

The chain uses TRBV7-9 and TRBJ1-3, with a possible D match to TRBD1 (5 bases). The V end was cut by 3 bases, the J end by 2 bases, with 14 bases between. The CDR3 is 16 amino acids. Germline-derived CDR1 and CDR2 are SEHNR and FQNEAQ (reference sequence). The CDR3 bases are TGTGCCAGCAGCTTCGGACAATTCTTCCCTGGAAACACCATATATTTT. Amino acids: CASSFGQFFPGNTIYF. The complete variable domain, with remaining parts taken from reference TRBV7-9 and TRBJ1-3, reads DTGVSQNPRHKITKRGQNVTFRCDPISEHNRLYWYRQTLGQGPEFLTYFQNEAQLEKSRLLSDRFSAERPKGSFSTLEIQRTEQGDSAMYLCASSFGQFFPGNTIYFGEGSWLTVV.

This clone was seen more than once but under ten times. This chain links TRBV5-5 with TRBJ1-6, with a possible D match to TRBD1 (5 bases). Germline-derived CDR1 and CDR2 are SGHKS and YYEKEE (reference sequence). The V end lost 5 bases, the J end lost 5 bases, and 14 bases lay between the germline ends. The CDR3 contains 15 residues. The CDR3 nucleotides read TGTGCCAGCAGGGGGGTACCGGGGGATAATTCACCCCTCCACTTT. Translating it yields CASRGVPGDNSPLHF.

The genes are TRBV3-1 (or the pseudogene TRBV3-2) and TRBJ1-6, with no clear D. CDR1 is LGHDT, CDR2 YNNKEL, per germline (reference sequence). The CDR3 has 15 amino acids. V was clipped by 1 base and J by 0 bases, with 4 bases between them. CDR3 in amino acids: CASSQGSSYNSPLHF. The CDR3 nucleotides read TGTGCCAGCAGCCAAGGGAGCTCCTATAATTCACCCCTCCACTTT.

The CDR3 DNA is TGTGCCAGCAGGGAAAGACTAGCGGGAAGAAATGAGCAGTTCTTC. It encodes CASRERLAGRNEQFF. The chain has TRBV2 and TRBJ2-1; 11 bases fit TRBD2. From germline, CDR1 is SNHLY and CDR2 FYNNEI. V trimming: 6 bases; J trimming: 7 bases; junction bases outside the gene matches: 8. The CDR3 is 15 residues long.

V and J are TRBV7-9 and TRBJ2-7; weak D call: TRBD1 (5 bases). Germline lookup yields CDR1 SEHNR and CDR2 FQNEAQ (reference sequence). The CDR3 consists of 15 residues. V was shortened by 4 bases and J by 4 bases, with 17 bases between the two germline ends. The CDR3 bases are TGTGCCAGCAGCTCACCGGACAATTCCCGATACGAGCAGTACTTC. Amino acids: CASSSPDNSRYEQYF.

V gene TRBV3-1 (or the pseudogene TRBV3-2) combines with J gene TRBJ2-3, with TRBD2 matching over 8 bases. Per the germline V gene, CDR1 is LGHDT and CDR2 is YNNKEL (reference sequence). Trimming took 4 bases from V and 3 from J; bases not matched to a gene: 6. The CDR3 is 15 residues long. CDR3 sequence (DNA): TGTGCCAGCAGCCCCCGGGCGGGAGGTACAGATACGCAGTATTTT. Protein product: CASSPRAGGTDTQYF.

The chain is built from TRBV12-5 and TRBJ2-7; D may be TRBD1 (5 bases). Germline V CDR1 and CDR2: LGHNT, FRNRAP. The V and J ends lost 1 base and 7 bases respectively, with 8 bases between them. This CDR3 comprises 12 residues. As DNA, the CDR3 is TGTGCTAGTGGTTTGGCAGGGTCGGAGCAGTACTTC. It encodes CASGLAGSEQYF.

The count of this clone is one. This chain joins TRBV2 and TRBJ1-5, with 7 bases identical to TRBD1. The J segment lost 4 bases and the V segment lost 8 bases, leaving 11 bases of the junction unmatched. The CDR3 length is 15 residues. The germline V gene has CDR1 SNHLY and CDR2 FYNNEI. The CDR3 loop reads CASGSGQIKNQPQHF. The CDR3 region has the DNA TGTGCCAGCGGTTCGGGACAGATCAAAAATCAGCCCCAGCATTTT. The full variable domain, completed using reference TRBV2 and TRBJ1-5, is EPEVTQTPSHQVTQMGQEVILRCVPISNHLYFYWYRQILGQKVEFLVSFYNNEISEKSEIFDDQFSVERPDGSNFTLKIRSTKLEDSAMYFCASGSGQIKNQPQHFGDGTRLSIL.

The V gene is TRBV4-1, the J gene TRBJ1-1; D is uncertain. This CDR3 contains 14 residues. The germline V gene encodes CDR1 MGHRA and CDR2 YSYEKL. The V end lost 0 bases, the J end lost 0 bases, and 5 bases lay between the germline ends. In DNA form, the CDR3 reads TGCGCCAGCAGCCAAGAACCGGTGAACACTGAAGCTTTCTTT. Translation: CASSQEPVNTEAFF.

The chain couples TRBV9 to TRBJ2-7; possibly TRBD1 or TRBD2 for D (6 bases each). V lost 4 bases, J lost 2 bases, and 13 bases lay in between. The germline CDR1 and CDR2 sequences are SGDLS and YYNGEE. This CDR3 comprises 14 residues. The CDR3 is CASSRQEGPYEQYF. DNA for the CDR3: TGTGCCAGCAGCCGACAGGAGGGGCCCTACGAGCAGTACTTC.

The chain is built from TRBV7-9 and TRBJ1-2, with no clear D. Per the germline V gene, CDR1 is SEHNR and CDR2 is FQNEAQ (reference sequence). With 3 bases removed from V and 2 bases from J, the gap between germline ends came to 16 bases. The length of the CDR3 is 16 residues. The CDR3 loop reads CASSFQIRTDNYGYTF. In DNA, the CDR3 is TGTGCCAGCAGCTTTCAAATTAGGACGGACAACTATGGCTACACCTTC.

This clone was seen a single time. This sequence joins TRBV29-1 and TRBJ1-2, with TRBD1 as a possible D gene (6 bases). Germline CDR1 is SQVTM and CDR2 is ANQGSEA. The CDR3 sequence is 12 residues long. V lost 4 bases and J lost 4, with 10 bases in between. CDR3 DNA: TGCAGCGTTGGGGCGGGGGCCTATGGCTACACCTTC. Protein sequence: CSVGAGAYGYTF.

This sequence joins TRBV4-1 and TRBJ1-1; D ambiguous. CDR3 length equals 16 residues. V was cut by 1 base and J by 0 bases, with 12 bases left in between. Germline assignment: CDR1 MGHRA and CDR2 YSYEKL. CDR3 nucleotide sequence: TGCGCCAGCAGCCAAGTAGTAGGTAAGTTGAACACTGAAGCTTTCTTT. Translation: CASSQVVGKLNTEAFF.

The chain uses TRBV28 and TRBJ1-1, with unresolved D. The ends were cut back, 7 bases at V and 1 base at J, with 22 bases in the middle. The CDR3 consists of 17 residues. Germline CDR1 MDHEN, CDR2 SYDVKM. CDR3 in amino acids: CASTYQGWKITNTEAFF. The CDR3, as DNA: TGTGCCAGCACCTACCAAGGCTGGAAAATCACGAACACTGAAGCTTTCTTT.

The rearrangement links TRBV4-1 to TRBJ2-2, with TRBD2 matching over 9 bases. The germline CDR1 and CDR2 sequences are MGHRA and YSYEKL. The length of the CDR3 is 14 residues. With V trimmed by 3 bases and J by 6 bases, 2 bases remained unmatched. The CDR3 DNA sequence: TGCGCCAGCAGCCAGGTAGCGGGAGCCGGGGAGCTGTTTTTT. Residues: CASSQVAGAGELFF.

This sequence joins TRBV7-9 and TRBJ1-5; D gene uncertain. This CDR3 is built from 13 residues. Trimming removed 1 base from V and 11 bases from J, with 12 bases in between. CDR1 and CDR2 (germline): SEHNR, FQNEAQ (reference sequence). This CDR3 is CASSLDRGRAQHF. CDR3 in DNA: TGTGCCAGCAGCTTAGATCGGGGTAGGGCCCAGCATTTT.